This T cell receptor beta chain appears in the sequencing data of a study of regulatory T cells in long-lasting Graves disease. On the study more broadly: For under 3 months, newly diagnosed Graves' patients had been taking antithyroid drugs.

The CDR3 spans 15 residues. Germline assignment: CDR1 SGDLS and CDR2 YYNGEE. J was trimmed by 4 bases and V by 0 bases; bases with no gene match: 5. Findings of the study overall: The number of shared public clonotypes was higher in persistent patients (roughly 3,000) than new patients (roughly 970).

Building of the TCR beta libraries involved iRepertoire HTBI primers and Arm-PCR of CDR3 regions. Each CDR3 protein gets one entry after TCRdb re-called the multiplex PCR reads with MiXCR. Of fewer than 350,000 distinct CDR3 sequences listed, about 18% are singletons. At least ten counts were recorded for this clonotype. Its cognate antigen is unknown. Time point reported: newly diagnosed GD, antithyroid drugs for less than 3 months. RNA extracted from PBMCs served as the sequencing template. Patients with Graves' disease were diagnosed by American Thyroid Association guidelines. The source of this sequence is a female donor with Graves disease. This chain joins TRBV9 and TRBJ1-2; 8 bases fit TRBD1. Material: peripheral blood mononuclear cells (PBMCs), obtained at new diagnosis, from a patient treated with antithyroid drugs. The CDR3 here is CASSVAAGGGYGYTF. CDR3 nucleotides: TGTGCCAGCAGCGTAGCGGCAGGGGGCGGCTATGGCTACACCTTC.